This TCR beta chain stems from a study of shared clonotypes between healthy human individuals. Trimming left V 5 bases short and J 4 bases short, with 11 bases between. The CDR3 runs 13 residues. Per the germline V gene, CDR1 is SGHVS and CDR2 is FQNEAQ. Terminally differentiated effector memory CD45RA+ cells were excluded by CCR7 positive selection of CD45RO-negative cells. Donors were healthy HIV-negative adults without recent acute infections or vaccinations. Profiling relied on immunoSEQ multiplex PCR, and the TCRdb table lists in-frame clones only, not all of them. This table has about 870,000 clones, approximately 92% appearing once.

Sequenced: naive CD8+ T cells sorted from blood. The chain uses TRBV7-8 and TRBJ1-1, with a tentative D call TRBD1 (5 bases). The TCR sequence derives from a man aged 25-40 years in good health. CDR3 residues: CASSHMTVTEAFF. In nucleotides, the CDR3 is TGTGCCAGCAGCCACATGACAGTCACTGAAGCTTTCTTT.